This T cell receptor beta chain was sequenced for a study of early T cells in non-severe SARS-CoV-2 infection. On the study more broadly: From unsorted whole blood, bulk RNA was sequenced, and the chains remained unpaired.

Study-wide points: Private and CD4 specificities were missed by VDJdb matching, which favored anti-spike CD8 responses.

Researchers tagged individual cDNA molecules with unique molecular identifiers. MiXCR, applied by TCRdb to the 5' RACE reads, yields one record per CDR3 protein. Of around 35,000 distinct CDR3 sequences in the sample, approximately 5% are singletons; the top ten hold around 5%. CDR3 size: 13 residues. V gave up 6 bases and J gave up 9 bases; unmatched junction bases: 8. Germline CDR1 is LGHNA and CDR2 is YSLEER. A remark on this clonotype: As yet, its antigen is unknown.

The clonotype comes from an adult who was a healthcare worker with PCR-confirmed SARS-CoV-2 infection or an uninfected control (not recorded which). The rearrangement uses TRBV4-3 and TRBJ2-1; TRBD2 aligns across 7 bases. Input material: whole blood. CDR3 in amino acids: CASSRTSGFEQFF. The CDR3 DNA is TGCGCCAGCAGTCGGACTAGTGGCTTTGAGCAGTTCTTC.